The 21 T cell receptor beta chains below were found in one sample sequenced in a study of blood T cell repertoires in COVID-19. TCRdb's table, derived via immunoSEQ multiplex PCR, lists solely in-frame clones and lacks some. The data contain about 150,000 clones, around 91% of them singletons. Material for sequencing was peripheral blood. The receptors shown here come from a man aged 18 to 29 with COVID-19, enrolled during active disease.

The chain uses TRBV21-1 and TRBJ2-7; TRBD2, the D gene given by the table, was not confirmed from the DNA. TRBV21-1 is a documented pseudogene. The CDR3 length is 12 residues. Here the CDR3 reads CASSKVDYEQYF. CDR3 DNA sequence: TGTGCCAGCAGCAAAGTAGACTACGAGCAGTACTTC.

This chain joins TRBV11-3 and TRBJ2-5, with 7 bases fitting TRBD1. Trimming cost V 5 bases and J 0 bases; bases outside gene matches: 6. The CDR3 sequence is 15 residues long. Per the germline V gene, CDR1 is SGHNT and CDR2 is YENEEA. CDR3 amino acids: CASSLTGVDQETQYF. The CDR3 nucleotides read TGTGCCAGCAGCCTAACAGGGGTTGACCAAGAGACCCAGTACTTC. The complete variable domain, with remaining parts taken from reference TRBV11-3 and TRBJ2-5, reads EAGVVQSPRYKIIEKKQPVAFWCNPISGHNTLYWYLQNLGQGPELLIRYENEEAVDDSQLPKDRFSAERLKGVDSTLKIQPAELGDSAVYLCASSLTGVDQETQYFGPGTRLLVL.

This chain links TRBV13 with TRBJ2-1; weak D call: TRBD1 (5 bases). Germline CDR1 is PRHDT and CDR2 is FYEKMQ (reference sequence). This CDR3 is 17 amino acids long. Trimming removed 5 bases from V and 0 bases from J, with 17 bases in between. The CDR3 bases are TGTGCCAGCAGCCCGGTTGCCAGGGCGAGCTCCTACAATGAGCAGTTCTTC. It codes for CASSPVARASSYNEQFF. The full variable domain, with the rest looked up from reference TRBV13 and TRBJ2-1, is AAGVIQSPRHLIKEKRETATLKCYPIPRHDTVYWYQQGPGQDPQFLISFYEKMQSDKGSIPDRFSAQQFSDYHSELNMSSLELGDSALYFCASSPVARASSYNEQFFGPGTRLTVL.

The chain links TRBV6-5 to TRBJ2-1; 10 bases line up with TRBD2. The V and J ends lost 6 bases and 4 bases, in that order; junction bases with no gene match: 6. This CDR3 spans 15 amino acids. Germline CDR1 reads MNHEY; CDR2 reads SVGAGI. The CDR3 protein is CASRRTSGLYNEQFF. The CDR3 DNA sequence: TGTGCCAGCAGGCGGACTAGCGGCCTTTACAATGAGCAGTTCTTC.

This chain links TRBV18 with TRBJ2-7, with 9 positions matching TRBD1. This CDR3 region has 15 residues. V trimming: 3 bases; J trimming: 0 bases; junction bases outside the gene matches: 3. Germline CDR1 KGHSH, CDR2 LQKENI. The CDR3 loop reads CASSPRGQGSYEQYF. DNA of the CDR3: TGTGCCAGCTCACCTAGGGGACAGGGCTCCTACGAGCAGTACTTC.

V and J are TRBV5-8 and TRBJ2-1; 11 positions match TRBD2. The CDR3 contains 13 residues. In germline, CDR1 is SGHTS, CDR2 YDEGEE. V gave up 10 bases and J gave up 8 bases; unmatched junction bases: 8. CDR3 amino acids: CAVRLAGSYEQFF. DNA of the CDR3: TGTGCCGTTCGACTAGCGGGAAGCTATGAGCAGTTCTTC.

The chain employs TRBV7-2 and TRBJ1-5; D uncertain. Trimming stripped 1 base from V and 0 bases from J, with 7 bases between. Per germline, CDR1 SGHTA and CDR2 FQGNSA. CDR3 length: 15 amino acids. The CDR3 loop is CASSLVVASNQPQHF. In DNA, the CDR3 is TGTGCCAGCAGCTTAGTAGTAGCTAGCAATCAGCCCCAGCATTTT.

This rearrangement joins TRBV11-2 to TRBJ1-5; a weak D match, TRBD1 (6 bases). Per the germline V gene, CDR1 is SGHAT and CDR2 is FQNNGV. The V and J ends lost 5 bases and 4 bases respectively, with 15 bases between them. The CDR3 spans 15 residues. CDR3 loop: CASSPSRDRNQPQHF. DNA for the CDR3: TGTGCCAGCAGCCCTAGCCGTGACAGGAATCAGCCCCAGCATTTT.

CDR3 residues: CASSASGSFNEQFF. The CDR3 region has the DNA TGTGCCAGCAGTGCTAGCGGGAGTTTTAATGAGCAGTTCTTC. The V and J genes are TRBV25-1 and TRBJ2-1, with 10 bases fitting TRBD2. CDR1 and CDR2 (germline): MGHDK, SYGVNS. J gave up 7 bases and V 4 bases, and 4 bases lay outside the gene matches. The CDR3 runs to 14 residues.

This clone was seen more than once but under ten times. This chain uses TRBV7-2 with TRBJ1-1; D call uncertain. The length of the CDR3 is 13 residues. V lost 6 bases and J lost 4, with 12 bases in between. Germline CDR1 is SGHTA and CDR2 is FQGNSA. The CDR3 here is CASSLSRGTEAFF. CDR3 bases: TGTGCCAGCAGTTTATCCCGAGGCACTGAAGCTTTCTTT.

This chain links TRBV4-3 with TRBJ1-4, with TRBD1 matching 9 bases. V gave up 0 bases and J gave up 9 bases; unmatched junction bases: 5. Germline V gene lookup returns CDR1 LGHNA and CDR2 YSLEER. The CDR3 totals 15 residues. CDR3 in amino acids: CASSQDSGQGQKLFF. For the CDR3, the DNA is TGCGCCAGCAGCCAAGATTCGGGACAGGGACAAAAACTGTTTTTT.

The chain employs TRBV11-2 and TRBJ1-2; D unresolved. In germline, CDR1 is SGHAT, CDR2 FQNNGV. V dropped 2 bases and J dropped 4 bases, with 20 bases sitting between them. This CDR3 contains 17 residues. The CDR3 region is CASSLKFSGGPGYGYTF. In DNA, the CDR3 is TGTGCCAGCAGCTTAAAATTTTCGGGCGGGCCTGGCTATGGCTACACCTTC.

Here the CDR3 reads CASSHGTGGDTQYF. The CDR3 DNA sequence: TGTGCCAGCAGCCACGGGACAGGGGGAGATACGCAGTATTTT. This chain connects TRBV14 to TRBJ2-3; 11 bases agree with TRBD1. Trimming took 3 bases from V and 5 from J; bases not matched to a gene: 1. This CDR3 has 14 amino acids. CDR1 is SGHDN, CDR2 FVKESK, per germline.

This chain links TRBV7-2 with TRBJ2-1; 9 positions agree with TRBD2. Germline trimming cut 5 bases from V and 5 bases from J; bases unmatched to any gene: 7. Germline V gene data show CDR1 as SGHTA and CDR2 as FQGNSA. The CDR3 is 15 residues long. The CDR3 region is CASSLTSGVHNEQFF. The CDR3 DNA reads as TGTGCCAGCAGCCTGACTAGCGGAGTCCACAATGAGCAGTTCTTC.

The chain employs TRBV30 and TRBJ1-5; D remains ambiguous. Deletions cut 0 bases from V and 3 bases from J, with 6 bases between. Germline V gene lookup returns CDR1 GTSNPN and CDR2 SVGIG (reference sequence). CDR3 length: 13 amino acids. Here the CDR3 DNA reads TGTGCCTGGAGTGTAACAGCCAATCAGCCCCAGCATTTT. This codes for CAWSVTANQPQHF.

CDR3 region: CASSQDPQGRQPQHF. The CDR3, as DNA: TGTGCCAGCAGCCAAGATCCACAGGGGAGGCAGCCCCAGCATTTT. J is TRBJ1-5 and V is TRBV3-1 (or the pseudogene TRBV3-2), with TRBD1 identical over 7 bases. CDR3 length equals 15 residues. CDR1 is LGHDT, CDR2 YNNKEL, per germline (reference sequence). The junction had 6 bases not matched to a gene; V was cut back by 0 bases and J by 7 bases.

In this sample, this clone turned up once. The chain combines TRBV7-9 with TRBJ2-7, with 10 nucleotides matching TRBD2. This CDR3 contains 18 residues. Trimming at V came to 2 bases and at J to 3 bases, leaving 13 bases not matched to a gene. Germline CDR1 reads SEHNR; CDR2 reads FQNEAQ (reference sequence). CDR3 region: CASSLWASGRRMGYEQYF. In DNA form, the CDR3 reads TGTGCCAGCAGCTTATGGGCTAGCGGGAGAAGAATGGGCTACGAGCAGTACTTC.

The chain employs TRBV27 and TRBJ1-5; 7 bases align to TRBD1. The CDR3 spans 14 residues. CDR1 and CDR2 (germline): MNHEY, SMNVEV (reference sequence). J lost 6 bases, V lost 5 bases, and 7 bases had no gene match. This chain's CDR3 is CASSTRQGSQPQHF. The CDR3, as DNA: TGTGCCAGCAGTACCCGACAGGGAAGTCAGCCCCAGCATTTT.

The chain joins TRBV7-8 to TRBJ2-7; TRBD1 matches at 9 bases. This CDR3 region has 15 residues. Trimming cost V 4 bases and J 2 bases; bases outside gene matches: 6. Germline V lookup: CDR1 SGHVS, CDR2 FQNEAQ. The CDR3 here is CASSSTWDRAYEQYF. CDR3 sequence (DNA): TGTGCCAGCAGCTCAACCTGGGACAGGGCCTACGAGCAGTACTTC.

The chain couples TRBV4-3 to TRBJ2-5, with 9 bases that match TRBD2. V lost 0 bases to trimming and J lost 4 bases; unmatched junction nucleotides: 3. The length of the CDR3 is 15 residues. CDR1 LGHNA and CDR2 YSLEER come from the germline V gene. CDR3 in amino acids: CASSQEAGGPETQYF. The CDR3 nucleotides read TGCGCCAGCAGCCAAGAAGCGGGAGGCCCAGAGACCCAGTACTTC.

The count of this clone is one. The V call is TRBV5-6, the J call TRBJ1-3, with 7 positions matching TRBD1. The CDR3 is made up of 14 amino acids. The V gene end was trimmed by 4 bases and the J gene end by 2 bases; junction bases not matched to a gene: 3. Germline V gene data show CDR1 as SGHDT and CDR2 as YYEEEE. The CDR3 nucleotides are TGTGCCAGCAGCGATGGGACAGCTGGAAACACCATATATTTT. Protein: CASSDGTAGNTIYF.